The following is a T cell receptor beta chain sequence with its context. The entry originates in a study of blood T cells in healthy people across ages. V was pared by 0 bases and J by 7 bases, with 11 bases of the junction left unmatched. This CDR3 contains 17 residues. The germline CDR1 and CDR2 sequences are LGHNA and YSLEER. Then a second PCR, running about 6 to 11 cycles, was carried out with a sample-barcoded 5' primer and a J-beta primer mix. TCRdb reprocessed the 5' RACE reads with MiXCR, giving one entry per CDR3 protein. The sample lists 2 million or so distinct CDR3 sequences, about 49% seen once, with over 2% in the top ten.

The sequence was collected from a woman in her thirties or forties in good health. The chain employs TRBV4-3 and TRBJ1-5; 8 nucleotides line up with TRBD1. The sample was blood. The CDR3, as DNA: TGCGCCAGCAGCCAAGATCTAGCGACAGGGGTCCGGCAGCCCCAGCATTTT. Residues: CASSQDLATGVRQPQHF.